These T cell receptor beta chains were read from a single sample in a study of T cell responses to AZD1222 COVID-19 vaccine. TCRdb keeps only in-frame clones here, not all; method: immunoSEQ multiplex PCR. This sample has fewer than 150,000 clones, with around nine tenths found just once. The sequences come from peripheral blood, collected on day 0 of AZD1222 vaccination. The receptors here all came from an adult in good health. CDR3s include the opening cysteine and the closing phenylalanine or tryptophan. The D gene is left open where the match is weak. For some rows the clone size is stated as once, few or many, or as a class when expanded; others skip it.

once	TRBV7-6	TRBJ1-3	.	CASSLGTGYRNTIYF	TGTGCCAGCAGCTTAGGAACGGGATACCGAAACACCATATATTTT
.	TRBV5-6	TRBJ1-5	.	CASSLAGLAQPQHF	TGTGCCAGCAGCTTGGCCGGTCTCGCCCAGCCCCAGCATTTT
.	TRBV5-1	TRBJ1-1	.	CASSLAWGNTEAFF	TGCGCCAGCAGCTTGGCCTGGGGAAACACTGAAGCTTTCTTT
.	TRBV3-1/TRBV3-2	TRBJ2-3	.	CASSQVLEGFTDTQYF	TGTGCCAGCAGCCAAGTACTCGAGGGGTTCACAGATACGCAGTATTTT
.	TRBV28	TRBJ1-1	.	CASSQGLGTEAFF	TGTGCCAGCAGCCAGGGGTTGGGCACTGAAGCTTTCTTT
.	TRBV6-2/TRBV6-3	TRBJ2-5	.	CASSYGARLARETQYF	TGTGCCAGCAGTTACGGTGCGCGTCTAGCAAGGGAGACCCAGTACTTC
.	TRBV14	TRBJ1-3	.	CASSQGGRQEPSGNTIYF	TGTGCCAGCAGCCAAGGCGGCAGGCAGGAGCCCTCTGGAAACACCATATATTTT
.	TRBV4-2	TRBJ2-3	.	CASSQEGGGNTDTQYF	TGTGCCAGCAGCCAAGAGGGGGGGGGCAACACAGATACGCAGTATTTT
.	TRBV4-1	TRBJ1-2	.	CASSLDGGLGYTF	TGCGCCAGCAGCCTCGATGGAGGGTTAGGCTACACCTTC
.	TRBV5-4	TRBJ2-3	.	CASSLGTPAYSDTQYF	TGTGCCAGCAGCTTAGGGACTCCGGCGTATTCAGATACGCAGTATTTT
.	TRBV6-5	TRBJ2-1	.	CASSYGGDNEQFF	TGTGCCAGCAGTTACGGGGGAGACAATGAGCAGTTCTTC
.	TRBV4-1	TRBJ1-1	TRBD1	CASSQGGWPGGMVTEAFF	TGCGCCAGCAGCCAAGGTGGTTGGCCAGGGGGCATGGTCACTGAAGCTTTCTTT
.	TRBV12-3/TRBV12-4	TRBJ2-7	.	CASSFHSYEQYF	TGTGCCAGCAGTTTTCACAGCTACGAGCAGTACTTC
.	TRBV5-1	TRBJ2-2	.	CASSFPLAGELFF	TGCGCCAGCAGCTTCCCCTTAGCGGGGGAGCTGTTTTTT
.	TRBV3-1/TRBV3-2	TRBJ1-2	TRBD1	CASSPGQRNYGYTF	TGTGCCAGCAGCCCGGGACAGAGAAACTATGGCTACACCTTC
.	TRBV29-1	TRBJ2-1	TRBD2	CSARTSGRGRGSNEQFF	TGCAGCGCACGGACTAGCGGGAGAGGTAGGGGCAGCAATGAGCAGTTCTTC
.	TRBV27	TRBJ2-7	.	CASSPGFGVAYEQYF	TGTGCCAGCAGTCCAGGGTTTGGGGTCGCCTACGAGCAGTACTTC
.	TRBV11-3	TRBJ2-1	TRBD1	CASSHSFGTTGDEQFF	TGTGCCAGCAGCCATAGCTTTGGGACAACAGGGGATGAGCAGTTCTTC
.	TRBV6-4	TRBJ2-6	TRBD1	CASSPDRAGANVLTF	TGTGCCAGCAGTCCTGACAGGGCTGGGGCCAACGTCCTGACTTTC
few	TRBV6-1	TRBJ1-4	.	CASSDAPGPTNEKLFF	TGTGCCAGCAGTGATGCGCCAGGGCCCACTAATGAAAAACTGTTTTTT
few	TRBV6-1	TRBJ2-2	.	CASSEGAVGELFF	TGTGCCAGCAGTGAGGGCGCCGTGGGGGAGCTGTTTTTT
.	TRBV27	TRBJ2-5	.	CASKGLGTGQETQYF	TGTGCCAGCAAAGGTCTAGGGACGGGACAAGAGACCCAGTACTTC
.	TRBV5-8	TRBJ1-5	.	CASSFGRYSNQPQHF	TGTGCCAGCAGCTTTGGCAGATATAGCAATCAGCCCCAGCATTTT
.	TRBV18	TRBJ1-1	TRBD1	CASSKAGQGITEAFF	TGTGCCAGCTCAAAAGCAGGACAGGGGATCACTGAAGCTTTCTTT
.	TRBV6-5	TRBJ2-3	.	CASMHLGTDTQYF	TGTGCCAGCATGCACCTCGGCACAGATACGCAGTATTTT
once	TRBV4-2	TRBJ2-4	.	CASSQEGGVAKNIQYF	TGTGCCAGCAGCCAAGAAGGAGGGGTAGCCAAAAACATTCAGTACTTC
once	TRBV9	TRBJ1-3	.	CASSSEARSGNTIYF	TGTGCCAGCAGCAGCGAAGCACGATCTGGAAACACCATATATTTT
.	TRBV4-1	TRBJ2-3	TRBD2	CASSQGGAGGRADTQYF	TGCGCCAGCAGCCAAGGAGGAGCGGGGGGGAGGGCAGATACGCAGTATTTT
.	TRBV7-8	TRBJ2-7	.	CASSGGGDEQYF	TGTGCCAGCAGCGGAGGGGGGGACGAGCAGTACTTC
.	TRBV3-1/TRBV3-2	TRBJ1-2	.	CASSQVRGNYGYTF	TGTGCCAGCAGCCAAGTCCGGGGGAACTATGGCTACACCTTC
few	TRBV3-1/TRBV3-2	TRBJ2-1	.	CASSQDWADEQFF	TGTGCCAGCAGCCAAGACTGGGCGGACGAGCAGTTCTTC
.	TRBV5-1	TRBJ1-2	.	CASSTGGYGYTF	TGCGCCAGCAGCACGGGAGGGTATGGCTACACCTTC
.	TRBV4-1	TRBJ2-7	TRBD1	CASSHRASGTDEQYF	TGCGCCAGCAGCCATCGTGCCTCCGGGACAGACGAGCAGTACTTC
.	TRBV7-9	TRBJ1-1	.	CASSLVMDTEAFF	TGTGCCAGCAGCTTAGTTATGGACACTGAAGCTTTCTTT
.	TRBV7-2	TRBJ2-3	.	CASSLSYGSTDTQYF	TGTGCCAGCAGCTTATCGTACGGTAGCACAGATACGCAGTATTTT
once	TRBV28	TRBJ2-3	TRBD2	CASSFVGGRGTQYF	TGTGCCAGCAGTTTTGTGGGAGGGCGGGGTACGCAGTATTTT
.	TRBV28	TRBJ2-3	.	CASRKTNTDTQYF	TGTGCCAGCAGGAAGACCAACACAGATACGCAGTATTTT
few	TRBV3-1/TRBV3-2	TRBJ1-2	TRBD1	CASSREGTGRGTF	TGTGCCAGCAGCCGAGAGGGGACAGGCCGGGGGACCTTC
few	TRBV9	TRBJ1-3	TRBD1	CASSRQGARSGNTIYF	TGTGCCAGCAGTCGACAGGGGGCTCGCTCTGGAAACACCATATATTTT
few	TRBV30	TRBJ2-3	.	CAWGRQTSRDTQYF	TGTGCCTGGGGTAGACAGACCTCCCGAGATACGCAGTATTTT
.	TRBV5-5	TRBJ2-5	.	CASSLVLGQETQYF	TGTGCCAGCAGCTTGGTCTTGGGGCAAGAGACCCAGTACTTC
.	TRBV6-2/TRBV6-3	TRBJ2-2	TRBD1	CASSTPGQGNFGELFF	TGTGCCAGCAGTACACCGGGACAGGGGAATTTCGGGGAGCTGTTTTTT
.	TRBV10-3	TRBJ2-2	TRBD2	CAADSGRRANTGELFF	TGTGCCGCCGATAGCGGGAGACGGGCGAACACCGGGGAGCTGTTTTTT
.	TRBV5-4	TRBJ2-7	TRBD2	CASSFGGGFEQYF	TGTGCCAGCAGCTTCGGGGGGGGGTTCGAGCAGTACTTC
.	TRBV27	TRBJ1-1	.	CASRTGLNTEAFF	TGTGCCAGCAGGACAGGCCTGAACACTGAAGCTTTCTTT